This record looks at one T cell receptor beta chain sequence and its context. This sample was taken from a study of blood T cell repertoires in COVID-19. Trimming took 5 bases from V and 2 from J; bases not matched to a gene: 9. The CDR3 totals 16 residues. Germline CDR1 is SGHVS and CDR2 is FQNEAQ. Everyone who took part was roughly 18 to 89 years old, and they came from over 20 US areas. Method: immunoSEQ multiplex PCR; TCRdb's copy keeps in-frame clones and lacks some. The sample contains approximately 200,000 clones, roughly 87% of which appear only once. V and J are TRBV7-8 and TRBJ1-3, with 7 positions matching TRBD1. This TCR was recovered from a woman aged 25 to 39 who had recovered from COVID-19. Sequenced input: PBMCs or T cells enriched from blood (not recorded which). The CDR3 loop reads CASSTQTGDPGNTIYF. CDR3 coding DNA: TGTGCCAGCAGCACTCAAACAGGGGACCCTGGAAACACCATATATTTT.